A selection of T cell receptor beta chains follows, all from one sample in a study of blood T cell repertoires in COVID-19. Clones were read by immunoSEQ multiplex PCR, and TCRdb kept only the in-frame ones, dropping some. The sample gives approximately 250,000 clones, more than 80% of which show up once; about 4% is in the top ten. Sequencing used PBMCs or T cells enriched from blood (not recorded which). These TCRs come from a woman aged 25 to 45 with acute COVID-19. Each CDR3 is given with its conserved first and last residue. The D gene is left open where the match is weak. Where a row states a size, it is once, few, many or the class of an expanded clone; other rows omit it.

d_call: TRBD1
clone_size: NA
v_call: TRBV7-3
j_call: TRBJ2-3
cdr3_aa: CASSSSGTGSTDTQYF
cdr3_nt: TGTGCCAGCAGCTCCTCCGGGACAGGGTCCACAGATACGCAGTATTTT

d_call: TRBD1
clone_size: NA
v_call: TRBV28
j_call: TRBJ2-3
cdr3_aa: CASSPLDRATVLGDTDTQYF
cdr3_nt: TGTGCCAGCAGTCCATTGGACAGGGCCACCGTTCTCGGAGACACAGATACGCAGTATTTT

d_call: TRBD1
clone_size: NA
v_call: TRBV28
j_call: TRBJ2-7
cdr3_aa: CASSLKGETGAEQYF
cdr3_nt: TGTGCCAGCAGTTTGAAGGGAGAGACAGGGGCCGAGCAGTACTTC

d_call: TRBD1
clone_size: NA
v_call: TRBV7-9
j_call: TRBJ2-5
cdr3_aa: CASSLGQGSETQYF
cdr3_nt: TGTGCCAGCAGCTTAGGACAGGGTTCGGAGACCCAGTACTTC

d_call: NA
clone_size: NA
v_call: TRBV5-1
j_call: TRBJ1-6
cdr3_aa: CASSLEQGPMAYNSPLHF
cdr3_nt: TGCGCCAGCAGCTTGGAGCAGGGTCCCATGGCGTATAATTCACCCCTCCACTTT

d_call: NA
clone_size: NA
v_call: TRBV7-3
j_call: TRBJ2-1
cdr3_aa: CATSLSGGQHNEQFF
cdr3_nt: TGTGCCACTTCATTGTCTGGCGGTCAACACAATGAGCAGTTCTTC

d_call: NA
clone_size: NA
v_call: TRBV7-6
j_call: TRBJ2-7
cdr3_aa: CASSLTSLANSYEQYF
cdr3_nt: TGTGCCAGCAGCTTGACCTCACTAGCAAATTCTTACGAGCAGTACTTC

d_call: TRBD2
clone_size: NA
v_call: TRBV5-1
j_call: TRBJ2-1
cdr3_aa: CASSSHPGLADNEQFF
cdr3_nt: TGCGCCAGCAGCTCCCATCCGGGACTAGCTGACAATGAGCAGTTCTTC

d_call: NA
clone_size: NA
v_call: TRBV25-1
j_call: TRBJ2-2
cdr3_aa: CASKPGERDTGELFF
cdr3_nt: TGTGCCAGTAAACCAGGGGAGAGGGACACCGGGGAGCTGTTTTTT

d_call: NA
clone_size: NA
v_call: TRBV6-5
j_call: TRBJ1-5
cdr3_aa: CASSLQGPNQPQHF
cdr3_nt: TGTGCCAGCAGTTTACAGGGACCAAATCAGCCCCAGCATTTT

d_call: NA
clone_size: once
v_call: TRBV6-5
j_call: TRBJ2-7
cdr3_aa: CASSYKGAPYEQYF
cdr3_nt: TGTGCCAGCAGTTACAAAGGGGCCCCCTACGAGCAGTACTTC

d_call: NA
clone_size: NA
v_call: TRBV4-1
j_call: TRBJ1-6
cdr3_aa: CASSQDGKWGSPLHF
cdr3_nt: TGCGCCAGCAGCCAAGACGGGAAATGGGGTTCACCCCTCCACTTT

d_call: TRBD1
clone_size: NA
v_call: TRBV6-5
j_call: TRBJ2-5
cdr3_aa: CASSYSDTGVGETQYF
cdr3_nt: TGTGCCAGCAGTTACAGTGATACAGGGGTGGGGGAGACCCAGTACTTC

d_call: TRBD1
clone_size: NA
v_call: TRBV28
j_call: TRBJ2-7
cdr3_aa: CASLGQGKSYEQYF
cdr3_nt: TGTGCCAGCCTGGGACAGGGTAAATCCTACGAGCAGTACTTC